These 28 T cell receptor beta chains were all obtained from the same sample, sequenced in a study of cytomegalovirus exposure and HLA in healthy donors. Vbeta (60) and Jbeta (13) primers were used in the PCR. Assay used: immunoSEQ multiplex PCR; TCRdb lists only in-frame clones, some missing. Of about 55,000 clones detected, roughly four fifths appear once; the ten largest clones hold about 1.4%. The sequenced sample was PBMCs. These receptors were obtained from a man aged 30 to 39 in good health and CMV-seronegative.

The chain uses TRBV6-5 and TRBJ2-2, with TRBD1 identical over 10 bases. Judging by the DNA end, TRBJ1-3 fits better; the J call may be wrong. CDR1 and CDR2 (germline): MNHEY, SVGAGI. The CDR3 totals 15 residues. The CDR3 coding sequence is TGTGCCAGCAGTCCTAGGACAGGGGGGTTCAACACCATATATTTT. Amino acids: CASSPRTGGFNTIYF.

V is TRBV29-1 and J is TRBJ2-7; 7 bases fit TRBD1. This CDR3 has 13 amino acids. Looked up from germline, CDR1 is SQVTM and CDR2 is ANQGSEA. Germline trimming cut 6 bases from V and 9 bases from J; bases unmatched to any gene: 14. CDR3 nucleotide sequence: TGCAGCGTCTTTTACCGGGACAGAGCTACGCAGTACTTC. Translating gives CSVFYRDRATQYF.

V usage is TRBV6-7 and J usage is TRBJ2-1; TRBD2 matches at 7 bases. TRBV6-7 is sorted into the ORF group, with uncertain function. V lost 4 bases, J lost 5 bases, and 5 bases stayed unmatched. The CDR3 consists of 14 residues. CDR3 residues: CASSCLAADNEQFF. Written as DNA, the CDR3 is TGTGCCAGCAGTTGCCTAGCGGCAGACAATGAGCAGTTCTTC.

The chain carries TRBV5-1 and TRBJ1-1; the D gene is possibly TRBD1 (6 bases). The length of the CDR3 is 14 residues. Germline loops: CDR1 SGHRS, CDR2 YFSETQ. Trimming shortened V by 1 base and J by 5 bases, and 12 bases separated the two germline ends. The CDR3 bases are TGCGCCAGCAGCTTGTCGGGGGGGCCAACTGAAGCTTTCTTT. Translating gives CASSLSGGPTEAFF.

The J gene is TRBJ2-4, the V gene TRBV7-6, with a tentative D call TRBD1 (6 bases). The CDR3 length is 17 residues. With 1 base removed from V and 0 bases from J, the gap between germline ends came to 13 bases. CDR1 SGHVS and CDR2 FNYEAQ come from the germline V gene. CDR3 protein: CASSLDLQGSAKNIQYF. CDR3 sequence (DNA): TGTGCCAGCAGCTTAGACTTACAGGGCTCAGCCAAAAACATTCAGTACTTC.

The rearrangement joins TRBV29-1 to TRBJ1-1, with 8 bases aligning to TRBD1. The CDR3 contains 15 residues. The V gene end was trimmed by 5 bases and the J gene end by 1 base; junction bases not matched to a gene: 9. Germline CDR1 is SQVTM and CDR2 is ANQGSEA. The chain's CDR3 is CSVFSTGVANTEAFF. The CDR3 coding sequence is TGCAGCGTTTTCTCGACAGGGGTGGCGAACACTGAAGCTTTCTTT.

This sequence joins TRBV18 and TRBJ1-2; tentative D call: TRBD1 (6 bases). The CDR3 length is 11 residues. Germline CDR1 reads KGHSH; CDR2 reads LQKENI. V was shortened by 5 bases and J by 8 bases, with 9 bases between the two germline ends. In DNA, the CDR3 is TGTGCCAGCTCAGCAGGGGAGGGCTACACCTTC. Protein product: CASSAGEGYTF.

The chain joins TRBV9 to TRBJ2-2, with TRBD2 matching over 8 bases. The CDR3 sequence is 15 residues long. Unmatched junction bases numbered 5, after V lost 0 bases and J lost 7 bases. The germline V gene has CDR1 SGDLS and CDR2 YYNGEE. The CDR3 DNA is TGTGCCAGCAGCGTAGTCGGGGGGGCCGGCGGGGAGCTGTTTTTT. Protein sequence: CASSVVGGAGGELFF.

About this clone: The germline gene is not matched at one end of the junction; a read error may be the cause. The chain uses TRBV7-4 and TRBJ2-5; tentatively, D is TRBD2 (5 bases). The germline gives CDR1 SGHVT, CDR2 SQSDAQ. This CDR3 contains 16 residues. CDR3: CASGFGESRLQETQYF. CDR3 bases: TGTGCCAGCGGCTTCGGGGAGAGCAGACTTCAAGAGACCCAGTACTTC.

The V call is TRBV11-3, the J call TRBJ2-7; TRBD1 is a possible D gene (5 bases). CDR1 and CDR2 from the germline V gene are SGHNT and YENEEA. This CDR3 is built from 13 residues. Trimming left V 3 bases short and J 0 bases short, with 6 bases between. The CDR3 coding sequence is TGTGCCAGCAGCTTTAGGGGCTCCTACGAGCAGTACTTC. As protein: CASSFRGSYEQYF.

This clone was picked up one time. The rearrangement uses TRBV7-9 and TRBJ2-7; tentative D call: TRBD1 (6 bases). The germline CDR1 and CDR2 sequences are SEHNR and FQNEAQ (reference sequence). The CDR3 runs to 16 residues. V lost 1 base to trimming and J lost 7 bases, with 20 bases between them. The CDR3 region has the DNA TGTGCCAGCAGCTTAGTAGCCGGGACATACTCTAGAGAGCAGTACTTC. Translation: CASSLVAGTYSREQYF.

This sequence joins TRBV25-1 and TRBJ2-6; possible D gene TRBD1, 5 bases. CDR1 is MGHDK and CDR2 is SYGVNS in the germline V gene. This CDR3 has 15 residues. V shed 6 bases and J shed 0 bases, with 9 bases lying between them. The CDR3 coding sequence is TGTGCCAGCAGGAGAGACAGCTCTGGGGCCAACGTCCTGACTTTC. Its translation: CASRRDSSGANVLTF.

The rearrangement joins TRBV5-1 to TRBJ2-5; 10 bases are a match to TRBD2. The ends lost 5 bases at V and 1 base at J; junction bases unmatched: 14. Germline V gene sequence: CDR1 SGHRS, CDR2 YFSETQ. The CDR3 totals 18 residues. CDR3 in DNA: TGCGCCAGCAGTTTAATCGCTAGCGGGAGCCCCTCCCAAGAGACCCAGTACTTC. Translated: CASSLIASGSPSQETQYF.

A few counts support this clone. The J gene is TRBJ2-2, the V gene TRBV9; D might be TRBD1 (6 bases). V gave up 3 bases and J gave up 1 base, with 10 bases separating them. Germline V CDR1 and CDR2: SGDLS, YYNGEE. The CDR3 sequence is 15 residues long. The CDR3 loop reads CASSAEDRNTGELFF. CDR3 DNA: TGTGCCAGCAGCGCTGAGGACAGGAACACCGGGGAGCTGTTTTTT. Using reference TRBV9 and TRBJ2-2 for the parts outside the CDR3, the full variable domain is DSGVTQTPKHLITATGQRVTLRCSPRSGDLSVYWYQQSLDQGLQFLIQYYNGEERAKGNILERFSAQQFPDLHSELNLSSLELGDSALYFCASSAEDRNTGELFFGEGSRLTVL.

V gene TRBV6-5 combines with J gene TRBJ1-6, with a tentative D call TRBD1 (6 bases). The V end lost 6 bases, the J end lost 2 bases, and 8 bases lay between the germline ends. This CDR3 has 14 residues. Germline CDR1 reads MNHEY; CDR2 reads SVGAGI. In DNA, the CDR3 is TGTGCCAGCAGGCAGGGGCCCTATAATTCACCCCTCCACTTT. It encodes CASRQGPYNSPLHF.

The chain couples TRBV29-1 to TRBJ1-5; 9 nucleotides agree with TRBD1. The CDR3 runs 12 residues. CDR1 is SQVTM, CDR2 ANQGSEA, per germline. With V trimmed by 6 bases and J by 7 bases, 4 bases remained unmatched. CDR3 sequence (DNA): TGCAGCGTGGGGGACAGGGCACAGCCCCAGCATTTT. As protein: CSVGDRAQPQHF.

The rearrangement links TRBV5-1 to TRBJ2-3; 15 bases match TRBD2. The V gene end was trimmed by 7 bases and the J gene end by 4 bases; junction bases not matched to a gene: 4. CDR3 length: 15 residues. Germline CDR1 SGHRS, CDR2 YFSETQ. CDR3 loop: CASSGLAGGADTQYF. The CDR3, as DNA: TGCGCCAGCTCGGGACTAGCGGGGGGTGCAGATACGCAGTATTTT. The full variable domain, with the rest looked up from reference TRBV5-1 and TRBJ2-3, is KAGVTQTPRYLIKTRGQQVTLSCSPISGHRSVSWYQQTPGQGLQFLFEYFSETQRNKGNFPGRFSGRQFSNSRSEMNVSTLELGDSALYLCASSGLAGGADTQYFGPGTRLTVL.

This chain joins TRBV28 and TRBJ2-2; a possible D gene is TRBD2 (6 bases). Germline CDR1 is MDHEN and CDR2 is SYDVKM. This CDR3 has 18 residues. Trimming cost V 3 bases and J 4 bases, with 21 bases left between them. The CDR3 loop is CASSLLAPISDGTGELFF. Here the CDR3 DNA reads TGTGCCAGCAGTTTGCTAGCGCCTATATCCGATGGCACCGGGGAGCTGTTTTTT.

In this sample, this clone turned up a few times. The chain joins TRBV7-3 to TRBJ2-6; TRBD1 is a possible D gene (6 bases). The ends were cut back, 5 bases at V and 2 bases at J, with 7 bases in the middle. The CDR3 sequence is 14 residues long. The germline gives CDR1 SGHTA, CDR2 FQGTGA. The chain's CDR3 is CASSPGAGANVLTF. The CDR3 region has the DNA TGTGCCAGCAGCCCAGGGGCTGGGGCCAACGTCCTGACTTTC.

The chain couples TRBV2 to TRBJ2-7; no clear D. The CDR3 runs to 12 residues. CDR1 is SNHLY and CDR2 is FYNNEI in the germline V gene. V was shortened by 5 bases and J by 1 base, with 6 bases between the two germline ends. CDR3 region: CASSPLSYEQYF. Here the CDR3 DNA reads TGTGCCAGCAGTCCCCTTTCCTACGAGCAGTACTTC.

The chain carries TRBV18 and TRBJ2-7; TRBD2 might be the D (6 bases). This CDR3 comprises 15 residues. The ends were cut back, 6 bases at V and 3 bases at J, with 18 bases in the middle. Germline CDR1 reads KGHSH; CDR2 reads LQKENI. The CDR3 DNA reads TGTGCCAGCTCCCCCCCGGGACTCTCGCGCTACGAGCAGTACTTC. Its protein product is CASSPPGLSRYEQYF.

The chain combines TRBV18 with TRBJ1-1; the match to TRBD1 covers 9 bases. The CDR3 totals 17 residues. The germline V gene encodes CDR1 KGHSH and CDR2 LQKENI. V was pared by 3 bases and J by 3 bases, with 11 bases of the junction left unmatched. The CDR3 coding sequence is TGTGCCAGCTCACCGTTTGGACAGGGGAGGGGACACACTGAAGCTTTCTTT. It specifies CASSPFGQGRGHTEAFF.

The V call is TRBV7-2, the J call TRBJ2-4, with 7 bases identical to TRBD1. The V gene's germline CDR1 is SGHTA and CDR2 FQGNSA. V shed 5 bases, J shed 0 bases, and the junction held 7 bases outside the gene matches. The CDR3 has 16 residues. For the CDR3, the DNA is TGTGCCAGCAGCACGGGGACAGTTCTAGCCAAAAACATTCAGTACTTC. It encodes CASSTGTVLAKNIQYF.

The chain carries TRBV13 and TRBJ1-6; TRBD1 matches 9 bases. This CDR3 spans 14 amino acids. CDR1 is PRHDT, CDR2 FYEKMQ, per germline (reference sequence). Germline trimming cut 0 bases from V and 9 bases from J; bases unmatched to any gene: 0. CDR3 nucleotides: TGTGCCAGCAGCTTAGGGGACAGGGGTTCACCCCTCCACTTT. Protein sequence: CASSLGDRGSPLHF.

J is TRBJ1-4 and V is TRBV30, with TRBD1 as a possible D gene (5 bases). V lost 1 base and J 7 bases, leaving 13 bases between the germline ends. The CDR3 runs to 14 residues. Per the germline V gene, CDR1 is GTSNPN and CDR2 is SVGIG (reference sequence). The CDR3 region has the DNA TGTGCCTGGAGTGCGCCCCCTAGGGGTGAAAAACTGTTTTTT. This translates into CAWSAPPRGEKLFF.

This sequence joins TRBV5-6 and TRBJ2-1; D might be TRBD2 (6 bases). The CDR3 has 16 residues. V lost 4 bases to trimming and J lost 3 bases, with 17 bases between them. CDR1 and CDR2 (germline): SGHDT, YYEEEE. The CDR3 protein is CASSQFGGRNYNEQFF. The CDR3 nucleotides are TGTGCCAGCAGCCAGTTTGGGGGGAGGAACTACAATGAGCAGTTCTTC.

The chain links TRBV5-4 to TRBJ2-3; TRBD2 matches at 7 bases. J lost 1 base, V lost 7 bases, and 3 bases had no gene match. From germline, CDR1 is SGHNT and CDR2 YYREEE (reference sequence). CDR3 length equals 13 residues. The CDR3 DNA sequence: TGTGCCAGCGGACTAGGGGGCACAGATACGCAGTATTTT. It yields the protein CASGLGGTDTQYF.

V gene TRBV9 combines with J gene TRBJ1-3, with D perhaps TRBD1 (5 bases). Per the germline V gene, CDR1 is SGDLS and CDR2 is YYNGEE. Between the trimmed V and J ends, which lost 0 bases and 2 bases, there was a span of 9 bases. The CDR3 has 15 residues. CDR3 region: CASSVGQTTGNTIYF. CDR3 bases: TGTGCCAGCAGCGTAGGACAGACCACTGGAAACACCATATATTTT. Based on the CDR3 plus reference TRBV9 and TRBJ1-3, the full variable domain is DSGVTQTPKHLITATGQRVTLRCSPRSGDLSVYWYQQSLDQGLQFLIQYYNGEERAKGNILERFSAQQFPDLHSELNLSSLELGDSALYFCASSVGQTTGNTIYFGEGSWLTVV.